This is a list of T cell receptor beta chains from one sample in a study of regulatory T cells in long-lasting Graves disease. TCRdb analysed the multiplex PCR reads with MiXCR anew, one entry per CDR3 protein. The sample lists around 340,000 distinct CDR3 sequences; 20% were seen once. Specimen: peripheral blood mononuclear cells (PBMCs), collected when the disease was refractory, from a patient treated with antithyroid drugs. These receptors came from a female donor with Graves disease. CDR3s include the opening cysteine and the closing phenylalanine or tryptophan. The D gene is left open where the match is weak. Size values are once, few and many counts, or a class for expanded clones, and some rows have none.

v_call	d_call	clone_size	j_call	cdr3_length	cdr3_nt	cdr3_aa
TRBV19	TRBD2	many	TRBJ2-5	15	TGTGCCAGTAGTATCGTAAAGCGGGGGCAAGAGACCCAGTACTTC	CASSIVKRGQETQYF
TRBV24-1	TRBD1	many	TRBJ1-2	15	TGTGCCACCAGTGACTCCGACGACAGGGGTTATGGCTACACCTTC	CATSDSDDRGYGYTF
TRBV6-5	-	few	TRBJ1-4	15	TGTGCCAGCAGTTACCGCGACAGGCAAGGTGAAAAACTGTTTTTT	CASSYRDRQGEKLFF
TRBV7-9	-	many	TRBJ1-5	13	TGTGCCAGCAGCCTCGGATTCGACCAGCCCCAGCATTTT	CASSLGFDQPQHF
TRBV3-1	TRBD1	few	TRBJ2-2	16	TGTGCCAGCAGCCAAGAGGGGACAGGGGGCTCCGGGGAGCTGTTTTTT	CASSQEGTGGSGELFF
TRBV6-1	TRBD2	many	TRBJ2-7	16	TGTGCCAGCAGTGAAGGGCGGACTAGCGTTCCCTACGAGCAGTACTTC	CASSEGRTSVPYEQYF
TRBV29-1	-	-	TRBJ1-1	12	TGCAGCGTTGGGAGGGGTAGCACTGAAGCTTTCTTT	CSVGRGSTEAFF
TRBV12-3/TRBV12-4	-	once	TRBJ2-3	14	TGTGCCAGCAGTGGGACCCCCGGGCGGCATGCGCAGTATTTT	CASSGTPGRHAQYF
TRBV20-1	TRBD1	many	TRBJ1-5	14	TGCAGTGCAACGACAGGGGGACTCGGGCAGCCCCAGCATTTT	CSATTGGLGQPQHF
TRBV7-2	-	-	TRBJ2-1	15	TGTGCCAGTACCCCAACAGGGACTTTCTACAATGAGCAGTTCTTC	CASTPTGTFYNEQFF
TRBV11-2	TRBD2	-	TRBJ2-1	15	TGTGCCAGCAGCCCGGGGGGGTTAACCTACAATGAGCAGTTCTTC	CASSPGGLTYNEQFF
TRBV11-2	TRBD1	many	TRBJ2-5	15	TGTGCCAGCAGCCCACAGGGGGCGAGACAAGAGACCCAGTACTTC	CASSPQGARQETQYF
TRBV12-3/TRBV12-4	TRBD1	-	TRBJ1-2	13	TGTGCCTCGTATAGGGACAGGATCTATGGCTACACCTTC	CASYRDRIYGYTF
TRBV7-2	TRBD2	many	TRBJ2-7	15	TGTGCCAGCAGCTTACACAGCGGGAGATCCTACGAGCAGTACTTC	CASSLHSGRSYEQYF
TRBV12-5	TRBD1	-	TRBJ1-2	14	TGTGCTAGTGGTTCCCGACAGGGAACAGGGGGCTACACCTTC	CASGSRQGTGGYTF
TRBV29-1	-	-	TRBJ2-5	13	TGCAGCTCTGGGGAAGGGACGGGGCAGACCCAGTACTTC	CSSGEGTGQTQYF
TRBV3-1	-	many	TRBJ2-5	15	TGTGCCAGCAGCCAAGTAGTAGCGGCGGGGGAGACCCAGTACTTC	CASSQVVAAGETQYF
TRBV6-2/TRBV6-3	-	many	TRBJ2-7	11	TGTGCCAGCAGTTACTCGGCCGAGCAGTACTTC	CASSYSAEQYF
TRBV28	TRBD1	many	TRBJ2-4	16	TGTGCCAGCACTACATACCCCGGGACAGGGGGTGACATTCAGTACTTC	CASTTYPGTGGDIQYF
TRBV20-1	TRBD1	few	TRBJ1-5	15	TGCAGTGCCAAAAAATACGGACAGGGGGATCAGCCCCAGCATTTT	CSAKKYGQGDQPQHF